Following are 26 T cell receptor beta chains from one sample sequenced in a study of early T cells in non-severe SARS-CoV-2 infection. TCRdb called the 5' RACE reads again in MiXCR, with one record for every CDR3 protein. This table has about 90,000 distinct CDR3 sequences, roughly 12% appearing once. The specimen was whole blood, collected at baseline. The receptor set was obtained from an adult who was a healthcare worker with PCR-confirmed SARS-CoV-2 infection or an uninfected control (not recorded which).

This chain joins TRBV9 and TRBJ2-5; TRBD1 might be the D (6 bases). Trimming removed 2 bases at V and 9 bases at J, with 20 bases between. CDR1 and CDR2 (germline): SGDLS, YYNGEE. The CDR3 loop spans 15 amino acids. The CDR3 DNA reads as TGTGCCAGCAGCGTCGACAACAGGGCAGGTGAGGCCCAGTACTTC. Its translation: CASSVDNRAGEAQYF.

This sequence joins TRBV20-1 and TRBJ2-2, with 14 bases fitting TRBD2. The ends lost 3 bases at V and 6 bases at J; junction bases unmatched: 6. The CDR3 runs to 16 residues. Germline loops: CDR1 DFQATT, CDR2 SNEGSKA (reference sequence). The CDR3 reads CSARRLAGGPPGELFF. As DNA, the CDR3 is TGCAGTGCTAGGAGACTAGCGGGGGGGCCTCCCGGGGAGCTGTTTTTT.

This clonotype was observed many times. The rearrangement joins TRBV11-1 to TRBJ2-2, with D unresolved. The germline V gene has CDR1 SGHAT and CDR2 FQDESV (reference sequence). The CDR3 runs 13 residues. Trimming shortened V by 4 bases and J by 1 base, and 4 bases separated the two germline ends. The CDR3 DNA is TGTGCCAGCAGCTATGTGAACACCGGGGAGCTGTTTTTT. This translates into CASSYVNTGELFF.

This clonotype was counted between two and nine times. The chain combines TRBV7-6 with TRBJ2-3; 8 nucleotides match TRBD2. With V trimmed by 1 base and J by 0 bases, 6 bases remained unmatched. Germline loops: CDR1 SGHVS, CDR2 FNYEAQ. The CDR3 loop spans 17 amino acids. CDR3 DNA: TGTGCCAGCAGCTTAGTGATAGCGGGATCCAGCACAGATACGCAGTATTTT. Translation: CASSLVIAGSSTDTQYF.

This clonotype was observed a few times. CDR3 nucleotide sequence: TGTGCCAGCAGCGTAGAGGGGAGGAGGGGCTCCTACAATGAGCAGTTCTTC. Protein: CASSVEGRRGSYNEQFF. The chain recombines TRBV9 with TRBJ2-1; tentative D call: TRBD2 (6 bases). V gave up 0 bases and J gave up 0 bases, with 13 bases separating them. CDR1 is SGDLS and CDR2 is YYNGEE in the germline V gene. The CDR3 totals 17 residues.

This clonotype was picked up many times. This rearrangement joins TRBV5-1 to TRBJ2-1; the D call may be TRBD1 or TRBD2 (5 bases each). With 4 bases removed from V and 8 bases from J, the gap between germline ends came to 16 bases. The CDR3 has 14 residues. CDR1 is SGHRS and CDR2 is YFSETQ in the germline V gene. The CDR3 DNA is TGCGCCAGCAGCGGGGGTCAGATGTTGGATGAGCAGTTCTTC. This translates into CASSGGQMLDEQFF.

Only a few counts were recorded for this clonotype. The rearrangement links TRBV7-8 to TRBJ2-7; D tentatively fits TRBD1 or TRBD2 (5 bases each). This CDR3 spans 16 amino acids. The germline CDR1 and CDR2 sequences are SGHVS and FQNEAQ. V gave up 5 bases and J gave up 0 bases, with 17 bases separating them. This chain's CDR3 is CASSLLPGARSYEQYF. DNA of the CDR3: TGTGCCAGCAGCCTCCTCCCCGGGGCCCGCTCCTACGAGCAGTACTTC.

There are many counts of this clonotype. The chain combines TRBV6-5 with TRBJ2-1, with D unclear. The CDR3 has 14 residues. V lost 2 bases to trimming and J lost 8 bases, with 13 bases between them. Germline CDR1 and CDR2: MNHEY and SVGAGI. The CDR3 loop is CASSYEPSGDEQFF. As DNA, the CDR3 is TGTGCCAGCAGTTACGAGCCCTCTGGGGATGAGCAGTTCTTC.

The rearrangement uses TRBV5-1 and TRBJ2-5; TRBD1 might be the D (5 bases). From germline, CDR1 is SGHRS and CDR2 YFSETQ. Trimming cost V 0 bases and J 0 bases, with 6 bases left between them. The CDR3 runs 14 residues. As DNA, the CDR3 is TGCGCCAGCAGCTTGGAGGGGAACCAAGAGACCCAGTACTTC. Residues: CASSLEGNQETQYF.

This clonotype appeared a few times. The chain combines TRBV5-6 with TRBJ2-7; no firm D call. The CDR3 contains 15 residues. Trimming stripped 0 bases from V and 3 bases from J, with 13 bases between. Germline values: CDR1 SGHDT, CDR2 YYEEEE. The CDR3 DNA reads TGTGCCAGCAGCTTGGGGGCGGAGACCTACTACGAGCAGTACTTC. It is translated as CASSLGAETYYEQYF.

This clonotype occurred a few times. As DNA, the CDR3 is TGTGCCAGCAGCGCCCGGGTTCAAGAAAATGAGCAGTTCTTC. It is translated as CASSARVQENEQFF. The chain couples TRBV11-3 to TRBJ2-1; D is unclear. The CDR3 is made up of 14 amino acids. Germline assignment: CDR1 SGHNT and CDR2 YENEEA. Trimming took off 5 bases at V and 7 bases at J, with 15 bases between the two ends.

This clonotype has a handful of counts. This chain connects TRBV28 to TRBJ1-5; D remains unclear. The CDR3 contains 15 residues. Germline CDR1 reads MDHEN; CDR2 reads SYDVKM. Trimming cost V 8 bases and J 0 bases, with 14 bases left between them. This CDR3 is CASGRPVHSNQPQHF. For the CDR3, the DNA is TGTGCCAGCGGCCGCCCCGTTCATAGCAATCAGCCCCAGCATTTT.

This clonotype was picked up many times. The junction does not match germline at one end; this may be a read error. The chain has TRBV7-9 and TRBJ2-1; 11 bases map to TRBD2. Germline loops: CDR1 SEHNR, CDR2 FQNEAQ (reference sequence). This CDR3 comprises 12 residues. The CDR3 reads CASGGIVDEQFF. The CDR3 nucleotides read TGCGCTAGCGGGGGGATTGTGGATGAGCAGTTCTTC.

The DNA for the CDR3 is TGCGCCAGCTCGAACCTGGGTCTGCCCAAAAACATTCAGTACTTC. Translation gives CASSNLGLPKNIQYF. The chain carries TRBV4-1 and TRBJ2-4; no clear D gene. CDR1 is MGHRA, CDR2 YSYEKL, per germline. This CDR3 has 15 amino acids. V lost 8 bases and J lost 2, with 16 bases in between.

V usage is TRBV5-1 and J usage is TRBJ1-3; no clear D. This CDR3 comprises 16 residues. Trimming left V 1 base short and J 3 bases short, with 14 bases between. Looked up from germline, CDR1 is SGHRS and CDR2 is YFSETQ. For the CDR3, the DNA is TGCGCCAGCAGCTTGAGTCCGGGATCGGGTGGAAACACCATATATTTT. It specifies CASSLSPGSGGNTIYF. The variable domain in full, with the rest retrieved from reference TRBV5-1 and TRBJ1-3, is KAGVTQTPRYLIKTRGQQVTLSCSPISGHRSVSWYQQTPGQGLQFLFEYFSETQRNKGNFPGRFSGRQFSNSRSEMNVSTLELGDSALYLCASSLSPGSGGNTIYFGEGSWLTVV.

The sample holds a few counts of this clonotype. The chain uses TRBV28 and TRBJ1-1, with 7 bases fitting TRBD1. Germline-derived CDR1 and CDR2 are MDHEN and SYDVKM. The CDR3 covers 16 residues. Trimming at V came to 4 bases and at J to 4 bases, leaving 12 bases not matched to a gene. The CDR3: CASSSNYRGISTEAFF. The CDR3 bases are TGTGCCAGCAGTTCGAACTACAGGGGAATTAGCACTGAAGCTTTCTTT.

The rearrangement links TRBV6-6 to TRBJ1-4; D not certain. The V end lost 4 bases, the J end lost 5 bases, and 17 bases lay between the germline ends. This CDR3 is built from 16 residues. Germline assignment: CDR1 MNHNY and CDR2 SVGAGI (reference sequence). CDR3 in amino acids: CASSSTTFGLNEKLFF. CDR3 coding DNA: TGTGCCAGCAGTTCCACCACCTTTGGGCTGAATGAAAAACTGTTTTTT.

The J gene is TRBJ2-1, the V gene TRBV19; D not resolved. V lost 5 bases and J lost 5, with 13 bases in between. The CDR3 sequence is 14 residues long. Germline V gene sequence: CDR1 LNHDA, CDR2 SQIVND (reference sequence). The CDR3 DNA reads TGTGCCAGTAGTCGGAGACAAGACAACAATGAGCAGTTCTTC. This sequence encodes CASSRRQDNNEQFF. The whole variable domain, remainder taken from reference TRBV19 and TRBJ2-1, is DGGITQSPKYLFRKEGQNVTLSCEQNLNHDAMYWYRQDPGQGLRLIYYSQIVNDFQKGDIAEGYSVSREKKESFPLTVTSAQKNPTAFYLCASSRRQDNNEQFFGPGTRLTVL.

V usage is TRBV5-4 and J usage is TRBJ2-7, with D tentatively TRBD1 (9 bases). The CDR3 loop spans 16 amino acids. The V gene lost 4 bases and the J gene lost 4 bases, with 21 bases spanning the gap. The V gene's germline CDR1 is SGHNT and CDR2 YYREEE (reference sequence). The CDR3 sequence is CASSPGGTGKLYEQYF. Written as DNA, the CDR3 is TGTGCCAGCAGCCCGGGAGGGACAGGGAAGCTTTACGAGCAGTACTTC.

This clonotype has just a few counts. The rearrangement links TRBV27 to TRBJ2-3, with D tentatively TRBD1 (5 bases). Germline loops: CDR1 MNHEY, CDR2 SMNVEV (reference sequence). The germline V and J ends were trimmed by 6 bases and 2 bases, with 15 bases remaining between them. The CDR3 runs to 15 residues. CDR3 DNA sequence: TGTGCCAGCAGGTACCAGGGCCACTCCACAGATACGCAGTATTTT. As protein: CASRYQGHSTDTQYF.

There are many counts of this clonotype. The chain is built from TRBV14 and TRBJ1-1; tentative D call: TRBD1 (5 bases). CDR1 and CDR2 from the germline V gene are SGHDN and FVKESK. The CDR3 totals 15 residues. Trimming took off 1 base at V and 3 bases at J, with 12 bases between the two ends. DNA for the CDR3: TGTGCCAGCAGCCAAGTTCAGGGACGTTACACTGAAGCTTTCTTT. Translation: CASSQVQGRYTEAFF. Using reference TRBV14 and TRBJ1-1 for the parts outside the CDR3, the full variable domain is EAGVTQFPSHSVIEKGQTVTLRCDPISGHDNLYWYRRVMGKEIKFLLHFVKESKQDESGMPNNRFLAERTGGTYSTLKVQPAELEDSGVYFCASSQVQGRYTEAFFGQGTRLTVV.

This clonotype has more than one count but fewer than ten. The V call is TRBV13, the J call TRBJ1-2; weak D call: TRBD1 (6 bases). V was clipped by 4 bases and J by 5 bases, with 14 bases between them. Germline CDR1 is PRHDT and CDR2 is FYEKMQ (reference sequence). The CDR3 sequence is 14 residues long. CDR3 coding DNA: TGTGCCAGCAGCTCCCGGACAGCCCCTTATGGCTACACCTTC. Its protein product is CASSSRTAPYGYTF.

This chain connects TRBV10-1 to TRBJ2-7; possibly TRBD1 or TRBD2 for D (5 bases each). Germline CDR1 reads WNHNN; CDR2 reads SYGVQD (reference sequence). Trimming left V 6 bases short and J 3 bases short, with 15 bases between. The length of the CDR3 is 14 residues. The CDR3 nucleotides read TGCGCCAGCAGCGCCTTCGGGACGAGCTACGAGCAGTACTTC. Its protein is CASSAFGTSYEQYF.

This clonotype occurred a few times. The rearrangement uses TRBV6-2 or TRBV6-3 and TRBJ2-7; 9 bases fit TRBD1. The germline V gene encodes CDR1 MNHEY and CDR2 SVGEGT. After removal of 5 bases from V and 5 bases from J, the junction contained 10 bases not matched to a gene. CDR3 length: 15 residues. The DNA for the CDR3 is TGTGCCAGCAGTCACTACGGGACAGGGATCAACGAGCAGTACTTC. Its protein is CASSHYGTGINEQYF.

Only a few counts were recorded for this clonotype. This chain uses TRBV20-1 with TRBJ2-1, with D possibly being TRBD2 (5 bases). The CDR3 sequence is 15 residues long. Germline lookup yields CDR1 DFQATT and CDR2 SNEGSKA (reference sequence). The V and J ends lost 0 bases and 0 bases respectively, with 9 bases between them. CDR3 sequence reads: CSARDERNSYNEQFF. As DNA, the CDR3 is TGCAGTGCTAGAGATGAGCGGAACTCCTACAATGAGCAGTTCTTC.

The rearrangement links TRBV12-3 or TRBV12-4 to TRBJ2-7; 8 nucleotides line up with TRBD2. CDR3 size: 16 residues. Trimming removed 4 bases from V and 5 bases from J; junction bases left unmatched: 13. Here the CDR3 DNA reads TGTGCCAGCAGTTCACCCGCAGGCGGGAGGCTTAACGAGCAGTACTTC. Residues: CASSSPAGGRLNEQYF.